This T cell receptor (beta chain) was observed in a study of blood T cell repertoires in COVID-19. This clone was observed a few times. TCRdb's copy holds only in-frame clones and misses some; the assay was immunoSEQ multiplex PCR. The table lists 130,000 or so clones, 80% of them singletons. Germline V gene lookup returns CDR1 SGHKS and CDR2 YYEKEE (reference sequence). Trimming took off 1 base at V and 1 base at J, with 14 bases between the two ends. The CDR3 covers 16 residues. The sequence was collected from a man aged 60-69 years with active or convalescent COVID-19. Material: peripheral blood. This sequence joins TRBV5-5 and TRBJ2-5, with D unclear. The DNA for the CDR3 is TGTGCCAGCAGCTTGTCTCCTCGAGGTTCCCAAGAGACCCAGTACTTC. Translated: CASSLSPRGSQETQYF. Combining the CDR3 with reference TRBV5-5 and TRBJ2-5 gives the whole variable domain DAGVTQSPTHLIKTRGQQVTLRCSPISGHKSVSWYQQVLGQGPQFIFQYYEKEERGRGNFPDRFSARQFPNYSSELNVNALLLGDSALYLCASSLSPRGSQETQYFGPGTRLLVL.